This T cell receptor beta chain was sequenced for a study of beta chain features in type 1 diabetes. About this clone itself: What it binds is unknown.

V was trimmed by 1 base and J by 0 bases, leaving 9 bases between them. This CDR3 comprises 15 residues. CDR1 SGHTA and CDR2 FQGNSA come from the germline V gene. Expressed TCRB transcripts got sequenced, as all isolated RNA was reverse transcribed. Method: immunoSEQ multiplex PCR; TCRdb's copy keeps in-frame clones and lacks some. The sample includes about 120,000 clones, about 17% of them seen just once. Notes on the study in general: Shorter TCRB CDR3s, moderately but significantly so, marked every one of the four CD4+ subsets in Type 1 diabetes patients. The naive, central memory and Treg TCRB repertoires of patients appeared to be more similar to one another than those of healthy donors.

The sample was central memory CD4+ T cells from blood. The V call is TRBV7-2, the J call TRBJ2-5; D possibly corresponds to TRBD2 (5 bases). The sequence was collected from a young man with type 1 diabetes. The CDR3 bases are TGTGCCAGCAGCTTAGTTGCCGGGAACCAAGAGACCCAGTACTTC. The encoded protein is CASSLVAGNQETQYF. Looking up the rest from reference TRBV7-2 and TRBJ2-5 gives the full variable domain: GAGVSQSPSNKVTEKGKDVELRCDPISGHTALYWYRQSLGQGLEFLIYFQGNSAPDKSGLPSDRFSAERTGGSVSTLTIQRTQQEDSAVYLCASSLVAGNQETQYFGPGTRLLVL.